One and the same sample provided the 30 T cell receptor beta chains below, sequenced in a study of T cells after yellow fever vaccination. MiXCR, applied by TCRdb to the 5' RACE reads, yields one record per CDR3 protein. The data contain about 300,000 distinct CDR3 sequences, around 10% of them singletons. This material consisted of CD4+ T cells sorted from PBMCs, taken 5 days after the yellow fever booster vaccination. These receptors were taken from a young man who received the YFV17D yellow fever vaccine.

The V call is TRBV29-1, the J call TRBJ2-1; D remains ambiguous. Deletions cut 3 bases from V and 0 bases from J, with 15 bases between. The CDR3 contains 16 residues. The germline CDR1 and CDR2 sequences are SQVTM and ANQGSEA. CDR3 bases: TGCAGCGTTGAGATCGTTGACGCGAGCTCCTACAATGAGCAGTTCTTC. As protein: CSVEIVDASSYNEQFF.

This clonotype occurred a few times. The rearrangement links TRBV4-3 to TRBJ1-5; the D is unclear. V was clipped by 5 bases and J by 7 bases, with 12 bases between them. The germline gives CDR1 LGHNA, CDR2 YSLEER. The CDR3 has 13 residues. The CDR3 DNA is TGCGCCAGCAGCGGGCTTGTCGGACAGCCCCAGCATTTT. It translates to CASSGLVGQPQHF.

This chain joins TRBV9 and TRBJ2-3, with D perhaps matching TRBD2 (6 bases). V lost 0 bases and J 4 bases, leaving 21 bases between the germline ends. The germline gives CDR1 SGDLS, CDR2 YYNGEE. The CDR3 loop spans 18 amino acids. The CDR3 region is CASSVDGRLAILADTQYF. CDR3 nucleotides: TGTGCCAGCAGCGTAGATGGGCGGCTAGCGATTCTGGCAGATACGCAGTATTTT.

The CDR3 DNA reads as TGTGCCAGCAGCGCGGGACAGGGGGTAGCTAATGAAAAACTGTTTTTT. Its protein is CASSAGQGVANEKLFF. The chain uses TRBV7-3 and TRBJ1-4; 11 bases fit TRBD1. The length of the CDR3 is 16 residues. Germline V gene sequence: CDR1 SGHTA, CDR2 FQGTGA. V shed 5 bases and J 3 bases; nucleotides not matched to a gene: 5.

V usage is TRBV7-8 and J usage is TRBJ2-7; 9 nucleotides align to TRBD1. Germline V gene sequence: CDR1 SGHVS, CDR2 FQNEAQ. This CDR3 spans 15 amino acids. The V segment lost 3 bases and the J segment 4 bases; nucleotides outside the gene matches: 7. CDR3 DNA sequence: TGTGCCAGCAGCTTGTACAGGGGGCATGGTTACGAGCAGTACGTC. The encoded protein is CASSLYRGHGYEQYV.

The DNA for the CDR3 is TGTGCCAGCAGGCGTCAGTCGTACCAAGAGACCCAGTACTTC. It is translated as CASRRQSYQETQYF. This rearrangement joins TRBV3-1 to TRBJ2-5; D uncertain. Trimming shortened V by 6 bases and J by 0 bases, and 11 bases separated the two germline ends. The germline V gene encodes CDR1 LGHDT and CDR2 YNNKEL (reference sequence). This CDR3 is 14 amino acids long.

This clonotype occurred many times. CDR3: CASSLGGSKNIQYF. The DNA of the CDR3 is TGTGCCAGCAGCTTAGGGGGCAGCAAAAACATTCAGTACTTC. J is TRBJ2-4 and V is TRBV7-2, with D perhaps matching TRBD1 (5 bases). V lost 1 base to trimming and J lost 3 bases, with 7 bases between them. CDR3 length equals 14 residues. Germline CDR1 is SGHTA and CDR2 is FQGNSA.

The chain links TRBV4-3 to TRBJ2-1; TRBD1 aligns across 9 bases. The V gene end was trimmed by 0 bases and the J gene end by 4 bases; junction bases not matched to a gene: 10. From germline, CDR1 is LGHNA and CDR2 YSLEER. This CDR3 comprises 18 residues. The CDR3 here is CASSQEANLGQGYNEQFF. As DNA, the CDR3 is TGCGCCAGCAGCCAAGAGGCCAATCTGGGACAGGGATACAATGAGCAGTTCTTC.

This chain joins TRBV6-5 and TRBJ1-1, with D possibly being TRBD1 (5 bases). V shed 8 bases and J shed 8 bases, with 18 bases lying between them. CDR1 and CDR2 from the germline V gene are MNHEY and SVGAGI. The CDR3 length is 13 residues. CDR3 residues: CASGRPQGLEAFF. For the CDR3, the DNA is TGTGCCAGCGGACGACCCCAGGGTTTGGAAGCTTTCTTT.

This chain connects TRBV18 to TRBJ2-7; 14 bases match TRBD2. CDR1 is KGHSH, CDR2 LQKENI, per germline. V was pared by 3 bases and J by 5 bases, with 6 bases of the junction left unmatched. The CDR3 is 16 residues long. The CDR3 region has the DNA TGTGCCAGCTCACCCGGACTAGCGGGGGGACGGGACGAGCAGTACTTC. Its protein product is CASSPGLAGGRDEQYF. Using reference TRBV18 and TRBJ2-7 for the parts outside the CDR3, the full variable domain is NAGVMQNPRHLVRRRGQEARLRCSPMKGHSHVYWYRQLPEEGLKFMVYLQKENIIDESGMPKERFSAEFPKEGPSILRIQQVVRGDSAAYFCASSPGLAGGRDEQYFGPGTRLTVT.

The table lists this clonotype with many counts. The rearrangement links TRBV7-2 to TRBJ2-1, with D possibly being TRBD1 or TRBD2 (6 bases each). Germline CDR1 is SGHTA and CDR2 is FQGNSA. The germline V and J ends were trimmed by 5 bases and 6 bases, with 14 bases remaining between them. This CDR3 region has 14 residues. The CDR3 reads CASSPQRGANEQFF. DNA of the CDR3: TGTGCCAGCAGCCCCCAAAGGGGGGCCAATGAGCAGTTCTTC.

The chain combines TRBV7-9 with TRBJ1-1, with unresolved D. This CDR3 spans 14 amino acids. CDR1 and CDR2 from the germline V gene are SEHNR and FQNEAQ (reference sequence). The ends were cut back, 1 base at V and 9 bases at J, with 15 bases in the middle. The CDR3 sequence: CASSLVGSGGQAFF. CDR3 DNA sequence: TGTGCCAGCAGCTTAGTAGGATCTGGCGGACAAGCTTTCTTT. The full variable domain, completed using reference TRBV7-9 and TRBJ1-1, is DTGVSQNPRHKITKRGQNVTFRCDPISEHNRLYWYRQTLGQGPEFLTYFQNEAQLEKSRLLSDRFSAERPKGSFSTLEIQRTEQGDSAMYLCASSLVGSGGQAFFGQGTRLTVV.

Only one count was recorded for this clonotype. This chain connects TRBV2 to TRBJ2-1, with TRBD2 matching 7 bases. The CDR3 totals 14 residues. Germline assignment: CDR1 SNHLY and CDR2 FYNNEI. Trimming at V came to 1 base and at J to 15 bases, leaving 12 bases not matched to a gene. CDR3 region: CASSEGTWGGMGFF. In nucleotides, the CDR3 is TGTGCCAGCAGTGAAGGGACCTGGGGGGGAATGGGGTTCTTC.

The chain has TRBV7-9 and TRBJ1-4; D ambiguous. Trimming took 5 bases from V and 5 from J, leaving 12 bases between them. Germline V gene sequence: CDR1 SEHNR, CDR2 FQNEAQ (reference sequence). This CDR3 is built from 14 residues. CDR3 sequence (DNA): TGTGCCAGCAGCACCTCGGGCGGGAATGAAAAACTGTTTTTT. This encodes CASSTSGGNEKLFF. The full variable domain, in which reference TRBV7-9 and TRBJ1-4 provide the parts outside the CDR3, is DTGVSQNPRHKITKRGQNVTFRCDPISEHNRLYWYRQTLGQGPEFLTYFQNEAQLEKSRLLSDRFSAERPKGSFSTLEIQRTEQGDSAMYLCASSTSGGNEKLFFGSGTQLSVL.

The chain joins TRBV7-2 to TRBJ2-7, with D perhaps TRBD2 (5 bases). V was clipped by 2 bases and J by 5 bases, with 16 bases between them. Germline CDR1 is SGHTA and CDR2 is FQGNSA. This CDR3 has 15 amino acids. The CDR3 coding sequence is TGTGCCAGCAGCTTAAACGGGGTTGCGGTCCACGAGCAGTACGTC. It is translated as CASSLNGVAVHEQYV.

This chain links TRBV9 with TRBJ1-5; D remains ambiguous. Germline V CDR1 and CDR2: SGDLS, YYNGEE. V was shortened by 3 bases and J by 0 bases, with 7 bases between the two germline ends. The length of the CDR3 is 14 residues. CDR3 protein: CASSAWGSNQPQHF. DNA for the CDR3: TGTGCCAGCAGCGCGTGGGGTAGCAATCAGCCCCAGCATTTT.

In its sample, this clonotype was seen many times. The gene calls are TRBV30 and TRBJ1-1; D uncertain. Trimming cost V 0 bases and J 3 bases, with 8 bases left between them. The CDR3 contains 13 residues. Per the germline V gene, CDR1 is GTSNPN and CDR2 is SVGIG (reference sequence). The CDR3 nucleotides read TGTGCCTGGAGTGTTCCGGGGTACACTGAAGCTTTCTTT. Amino acids: CAWSVPGYTEAFF.

This clonotype occurred a few times. The rearrangement uses TRBV6-1 and TRBJ2-1, with TRBD2 matching 8 bases. V shed 1 base and J 4 bases; nucleotides not matched to a gene: 6. Germline assignment: CDR1 MNHNS and CDR2 SASEGT. The CDR3 covers 16 residues. The CDR3 protein is CASSEVVAGPYNEQFF. In DNA form, the CDR3 reads TGTGCCAGCAGTGAAGTCGTAGCGGGGCCATACAATGAGCAGTTCTTC.

This clonotype was observed a handful of times. The chain recombines TRBV20-1 with TRBJ1-1; D might be TRBD1 (5 bases). V was trimmed by 5 bases and J by 3 bases, leaving 10 bases between them. CDR3 length: 12 amino acids. Looked up from germline, CDR1 is DFQATT and CDR2 is SNEGSKA (reference sequence). This CDR3 reads CSASGAYTEAFF. The DNA of the CDR3 is TGCAGTGCTTCCGGGGCCTACACTGAAGCTTTCTTT.

The genes are TRBV10-3 and TRBJ2-3; no definite D call. V shed 0 bases and J shed 0 bases, with 13 bases lying between them. The CDR3 sequence is 17 residues long. Per germline, CDR1 ENHRY and CDR2 SYGVKD. CDR3 coding DNA: TGTGCCATCAGTGAGTCGGGTCCGTATACCAGCACAGATACGCAGTATTTT. As protein: CAISESGPYTSTDTQYF.

The chain joins TRBV28 to TRBJ1-5; TRBD1 agrees at 10 bases. Unmatched junction bases numbered 14, after V lost 4 bases and J lost 14 bases. This CDR3 has 15 residues. Germline CDR1 MDHEN, CDR2 SYDVKM. The CDR3 sequence: CASSSPGTGVGTEHF. In nucleotides, the CDR3 is TGTGCCAGCAGTTCCCCCGGGACAGGGGTCGGAACGGAGCATTTT.

This clonotype was seen repeatedly, ten times or more. The chain employs TRBV4-2 and TRBJ1-6; D unresolved. CDR3 length: 13 amino acids. The germline V and J ends were trimmed by 10 bases and 4 bases, with 11 bases remaining between them. The germline V gene has CDR1 LGHNA and CDR2 YNFKEQ. The CDR3 nucleotides are TGTGCCACCAAGGACGGGTATAATTCACCCCTCCACTTT. Amino acids: CATKDGYNSPLHF.

This clonotype was seen only a few times. This chain links TRBV11-2 with TRBJ2-2, with D possibly matching TRBD1 (6 bases). Germline assignment: CDR1 SGHAT and CDR2 FQNNGV. V was shortened by 5 bases and J by 0 bases, with 19 bases between the two germline ends. This CDR3 is 18 amino acids long. The CDR3 sequence is CASSAWTVSSSNTGELFF. CDR3 DNA: TGTGCCAGCAGCGCATGGACAGTCAGCTCCTCGAACACCGGGGAGCTGTTTTTT.

The chain recombines TRBV5-5 with TRBJ2-7; no clear D gene. The CDR3 runs 14 residues. In germline, CDR1 is SGHKS, CDR2 YYEKEE (reference sequence). Trimming stripped 1 base from V and 0 bases from J, with 8 bases between. CDR3 in amino acids: CASSLRVSSYEQYV. The CDR3 DNA sequence: TGTGCCAGCAGCTTGAGGGTTAGCTCCTACGAGCAGTACGTC.

The CDR3 nucleotides are TGTGCCAGCAGGCCAACAGGGGTTAACTATGGCTACACCTTC. Its translation is CASRPTGVNYGYTF. This chain joins TRBV7-9 and TRBJ1-2; 7 nucleotides align to TRBD1. CDR3 length: 14 amino acids. With V trimmed by 6 bases and J by 1 base, 5 bases remained unmatched. The V gene's germline CDR1 is SEHNR and CDR2 FQNEAQ (reference sequence).

The rearrangement joins TRBV6-2 or TRBV6-3 to TRBJ2-5; either TRBD1 or TRBD2 may fit D (5 bases each). The V and J ends lost 0 bases and 7 bases respectively, with 12 bases between them. The CDR3 is made up of 14 amino acids. Germline V lookup: CDR1 MNHEY, CDR2 SVGEGT. CDR3 region: CASSYSSTRGTQYF. CDR3 nucleotides: TGTGCCAGCAGTTACTCGAGCACTAGGGGGACCCAGTACTTC.

This clonotype was detected a few times. The chain combines TRBV7-2 with TRBJ2-2; a weak D match, TRBD2 (6 bases). Germline V gene lookup returns CDR1 SGHTA and CDR2 FQGNSA. The CDR3 has 16 residues. V lost 4 bases to trimming and J lost 3 bases, with 15 bases between them. The CDR3 sequence is CASSSMSLAYTGELFF. The CDR3 DNA sequence: TGTGCCAGCAGCTCGATGAGTCTAGCGTACACCGGGGAGCTGTTTTTT.

This clonotype was observed a single time. V and J are TRBV19 and TRBJ1-5; weak D call: TRBD1 (5 bases). Trimming stripped 6 bases from V and 0 bases from J, with 9 bases between. Germline CDR1 and CDR2: LNHDA and SQIVND (reference sequence). The CDR3 extends over 14 amino acids. This CDR3 is CASRTEHSNQPQHF. As DNA, the CDR3 is TGTGCCAGTAGGACAGAACATAGCAATCAGCCCCAGCATTTT.

The chain links TRBV24-1 to TRBJ1-5; maybe TRBD1 (6 bases). The CDR3 runs 16 residues. V was trimmed by 2 bases and J by 1 base, leaving 11 bases between them. Germline CDR1 and CDR2: KGHDR and SFDVKD. The CDR3 region is CATSDSRRGSNQPQHF. DNA for the CDR3: TGTGCCACCAGTGATTCCCGGAGGGGGAGCAATCAGCCCCAGCATTTT.

The rearrangement links TRBV30 to TRBJ1-1; D might be TRBD1 (5 bases). Between the trimmed V and J ends, which lost 2 bases and 2 bases, there was a span of 12 bases. Germline CDR1 is GTSNPN and CDR2 is SVGIG (reference sequence). The CDR3 is 14 amino acids. In nucleotides, the CDR3 is TGTGCCTGGAGTAAGACAGCTGCTAACACTGAAGCTTTCTTT. Translating gives CAWSKTAANTEAFF.